One sample yielded the 20 T cell receptor beta chains listed below, sequenced in a study of cytomegalovirus exposure and HLA in healthy donors. Use of 60 Vbeta and 13 Jbeta primers characterized the PCR. This table comes from immunoSEQ multiplex PCR, and its TCRdb copy is limited to in-frame clones, with some not included. The data contain 100,000 to 150,000 clones, 60% to 80% of them singletons. Sequenced material: PBMCs. The receptors here all came from a man aged 30 to 39 in good health and CMV-seronegative.

This chain connects TRBV7-8 to TRBJ2-7; possibly TRBD1 for D (6 bases). Trimming took off 1 base at V and 5 bases at J, with 12 bases between the two ends. This CDR3 contains 14 residues. Germline assignment: CDR1 SGHVS and CDR2 FQNEAQ. The CDR3 loop is CASSLVGRGDEQYF. The CDR3 nucleotides are TGTGCCAGCAGCTTAGTTGGCAGGGGTGACGAGCAGTACTTC.

This clone occurred a few times. This chain connects TRBV27 to TRBJ1-2; 7 bases line up with TRBD1. This CDR3 region has 16 residues. Germline CDR1 and CDR2: MNHEY and SMNVEV (reference sequence). Germline trimming cut 1 base from V and 3 bases from J; bases unmatched to any gene: 8. The CDR3: CASSLWGEGGDYGYTF. CDR3 in DNA: TGTGCCAGCAGTTTATGGGGTGAAGGGGGCGACTATGGCTACACCTTC.

This sequence joins TRBV10-3 and TRBJ2-2; 9 bases align to TRBD2. V gave up 3 bases and J gave up 6 bases; unmatched junction bases: 5. CDR3 length equals 15 residues. Germline CDR1 ENHRY, CDR2 SYGVKD. The DNA for the CDR3 is TGTGCCATCAGTGACGGCGGGGGGGCCCCCGGGGAGCTGTTTTTT. It specifies CAISDGGGAPGELFF.

This chain uses TRBV5-1 with TRBJ2-5; no definite D call. The DNA end lines up better with TRBJ2-7; the J call may be wrong. The length of the CDR3 is 13 residues. Germline V gives CDR1 SGHRS, CDR2 YFSETQ. CDR3 nucleotide sequence: TGCGCCAGCAGCGCAGGTTCTTTCTACGAGCAGTACTTC. This codes for CASSAGSFYEQYF.

The chain employs TRBV5-1 and TRBJ2-5; TRBD2 matches at 16 bases. The CDR3 has 17 residues. The germline V gene encodes CDR1 SGHRS and CDR2 YFSETQ. The ends lost 4 bases at V and 4 bases at J; junction bases unmatched: 7. The CDR3 spells CASSAGTSGGAGETQYF. DNA of the CDR3: TGCGCCAGCAGCGCAGGGACTAGCGGGGGGGCCGGAGAGACCCAGTACTTC.

The rearrangement joins TRBV5-4 to TRBJ1-1; 7 bases line up with TRBD1. This CDR3 has 13 residues. In germline, CDR1 is SGHNT, CDR2 YYREEE (reference sequence). With V trimmed by 4 bases and J by 3 bases, 3 bases remained unmatched. CDR3 DNA sequence: TGTGCCAGCAGCGAGACAGGGTACACTGAAGCTTTCTTT. Translation: CASSETGYTEAFF.

The chain carries TRBV7-9 and TRBJ2-1, with 9 nucleotides matching TRBD2. Germline CDR1 SEHNR, CDR2 FQNEAQ (reference sequence). V lost 3 bases to trimming and J lost 7 bases; unmatched junction nucleotides: 7. The CDR3 is 15 residues long. The CDR3 loop is CASSFLAGTKNEQFF. In DNA form, the CDR3 reads TGTGCCAGCAGCTTCCTAGCGGGGACTAAAAATGAGCAGTTCTTC.

V usage is TRBV27 and J usage is TRBJ1-2; TRBD1 matches 8 bases. V trimming: 6 bases; J trimming: 2 bases; junction bases outside the gene matches: 11. CDR3 length: 16 amino acids. Germline CDR1 MNHEY, CDR2 SMNVEV (reference sequence). The CDR3 is CASSPSTGEANYGYTF. In DNA form, the CDR3 reads TGTGCCAGCAGCCCTTCGACAGGGGAGGCGAACTATGGCTACACCTTC.

The chain employs TRBV5-4 and TRBJ2-7; 7 nucleotides line up with TRBD2. Germline V gene data show CDR1 as SGHNT and CDR2 as YYREEE (reference sequence). This CDR3 spans 13 amino acids. V lost 7 bases, J lost 9 bases, and 13 bases stayed unmatched. The CDR3 DNA is TGTGCCAGCCAGGGTCATTTGGGCGGGGGGCAGTACTTC. Protein product: CASQGHLGGGQYF.

The gene calls are TRBV7-9 and TRBJ1-2; D not resolved. Looked up from germline, CDR1 is SEHNR and CDR2 is FQNEAQ (reference sequence). Deletions cut 5 bases from V and 4 bases from J, with 20 bases between. The CDR3 length is 16 residues. CDR3 coding DNA: TGTGCCAGCAGCCCCCAGTTGCGTAAGACTACCTATGGCTACACCTTC. Translation: CASSPQLRKTTYGYTF.

This chain uses TRBV18 with TRBJ1-1, with D perhaps TRBD1 (5 bases). CDR1 KGHSH and CDR2 LQKENI come from the germline V gene. Between the trimmed V and J ends, which lost 8 bases and 1 base, there was a span of 11 bases. This CDR3 is built from 13 residues. The CDR3 DNA reads as TGTGCCAGCGCCTTACAGGCGAACACTGAAGCTTTCTTT. It is translated as CASALQANTEAFF.

The chain carries TRBV6-1 and TRBJ1-5; no reliable D call. The germline V and J ends were trimmed by 6 bases and 6 bases, with 15 bases remaining between them. This CDR3 comprises 14 residues. CDR1 and CDR2 from the germline V gene are MNHNS and SASEGT. Here the CDR3 DNA reads TGTGCCAGCAGGTGGGGAAATGAGGGTCAGCCCCAGCATTTT. Its translation: CASRWGNEGQPQHF.

For this clone: Other DNA sequences in this specimen translate into the identical CDR3. The chain employs TRBV5-6 and TRBJ1-5, with TRBD1 matching over 8 bases. V shed 0 bases, J shed 2 bases, and the junction held 4 bases outside the gene matches. This CDR3 is 16 amino acids long. CDR1 is SGHDT, CDR2 YYEEEE, per germline. CDR3 amino acids: CASSLGAGGGNQPQHF. The CDR3 DNA is TGTGCCAGCAGCTTGGGGGCAGGGGGCGGCAATCAGCCCCAGCATTTT.

This chain links TRBV27 with TRBJ1-1; D possibly corresponds to TRBD1 (5 bases). V gave up 2 bases and J gave up 0 bases, with 16 bases separating them. Germline-derived CDR1 and CDR2 are MNHEY and SMNVEV (reference sequence). The length of the CDR3 is 17 residues. CDR3 sequence reads: CASSLKGRGLMNTEAFF. For the CDR3, the DNA is TGTGCCAGCAGTTTAAAGGGGAGGGGACTTATGAACACTGAAGCTTTCTTT.

About this clone itself: One junction end disagrees with the germline gene, perhaps due to a read error. CDR3 protein: CASSLDSGTGDTIYF. CDR3 in DNA: TGCGCCAGCAGCTTGGATTCAGGGACTGGAGACACCATATATTTT. This chain connects TRBV5-1 to TRBJ1-3; D possibly corresponds to TRBD1 (5 bases). The germline gives CDR1 SGHRS, CDR2 YFSETQ. CDR3 length: 15 residues. The entire variable domain, with the rest obtained from reference TRBV5-1 and TRBJ1-3, is as follows: KAGVTQTPRYLIKTRGQQVTLSCSPISGHRSVSWYQQTPGQGLQFLFEYFSETQRNKGNFPGRFSGRQFSNSRSEMNVSTLELGDSALYLCASSLDSGTGDTIYFGEGSWLTVV.

J is TRBJ2-1 and V is TRBV4-1; 7 nucleotides agree with TRBD1. J was trimmed by 5 bases and V by 4 bases; bases with no gene match: 5. In germline, CDR1 is MGHRA, CDR2 YSYEKL. The CDR3 is 14 amino acids. The CDR3 nucleotides are TGCGCCAGCAGCCGCCGGGACAGAAACAATGAGCAGTTCTTC. Translation gives CASSRRDRNNEQFF.

The chain combines TRBV10-3 with TRBJ2-7, with 9 positions matching TRBD1. The CDR3 is made up of 15 amino acids. CDR1 is ENHRY and CDR2 is SYGVKD in the germline V gene. V dropped 2 bases and J dropped 5; count of bases not matched to a gene: 7. CDR3 in amino acids: CAISEGGDREDEQYF. The CDR3 nucleotides are TGTGCCATCAGTGAGGGGGGGGACAGGGAGGACGAGCAGTACTTC.

V gene TRBV11-2 combines with J gene TRBJ1-5; no clear D gene. V lost 1 base to trimming and J lost 0 bases, with 4 bases between them. The CDR3 extends over 14 amino acids. CDR1 and CDR2 from the germline V gene are SGHAT and FQNNGV. CDR3 region: CASSLGSSNQPQHF. CDR3 nucleotide sequence: TGTGCCAGCAGCTTAGGGAGTAGCAATCAGCCCCAGCATTTT.

In nucleotides, the CDR3 is TGTGCCAGCCGAGACAGGGAGTCTGGAAACACCATATATTTT. The encoded protein is CASRDRESGNTIYF. This chain uses TRBV2 with TRBJ1-3; 7 bases map to TRBD1. The length of the CDR3 is 14 residues. The germline V gene encodes CDR1 SNHLY and CDR2 FYNNEI. Unmatched junction bases numbered 5, after V lost 8 bases and J lost 1 base.

The chain uses TRBV9 and TRBJ1-1; D is perhaps TRBD1 (6 bases). Trimming cost V 4 bases and J 4 bases, with 14 bases left between them. Germline V gives CDR1 SGDLS, CDR2 YYNGEE. The CDR3 spans 14 residues. CDR3 residues: CASSPPQGSTEAFF. The CDR3, as DNA: TGTGCCAGCAGCCCACCCCAGGGGAGCACTGAAGCTTTCTTT.